This T cell receptor (beta chain) was retrieved from a study of OX40 agonist ivuxolimab in advanced cancers. V gave up 6 bases and J gave up 0 bases, with 13 bases separating them. The CDR3 spans 15 residues. From germline, CDR1 is SNHLY and CDR2 FYNNEI. This table comes from immunoSEQ multiplex PCR, and its TCRdb copy is limited to in-frame clones, with some not included. This sample has approximately 78,000 clones, with about 87% found just once. The source was CD4+ or CD8+ T cells sorted from blood, collected in a trial of the OX40 agonist ivuxolimab. This TCR was recovered from an adult with an advanced solid tumor such as melanoma, head and neck, liver or kidney cancer. The genes are TRBV2 and TRBJ2-3; D ambiguous. The CDR3: CASSLNSLSTDTQYF. The CDR3 nucleotides are TGTGCCAGCAGCCTAAACTCGCTAAGCACAGATACGCAGTATTTT.